These 3 T cell receptor beta chains came from one sample sequenced in a study of CD4 T cells in relation to SARS-CoV-2 and coronaviruses. Sequenced by immunoSEQ multiplex PCR; TCRdb stores in-frame clones only, minus some. The table includes 35,000 to 40,000 clones, approximately 90% detected once. The sequenced sample was memory CD4+ T cells from PBMCs. Receptor source: an adult with COVID-19.

The chain is built from TRBV19 and TRBJ1-6, with TRBD1 identical over 9 bases. The trim removed 4 bases at V and 7 bases at J, leaving 8 bases unmatched. Germline V gene data show CDR1 as LNHDA and CDR2 as SQIVND (reference sequence). The CDR3 consists of 16 residues. As DNA, the CDR3 is TGTGCCAGTAGTACCCGGGACAGGGAAATGAATTCACCCCTCCACTTT. It yields the protein CASSTRDREMNSPLHF.

This chain uses TRBV19 with TRBJ1-1; 8 bases line up with TRBD1. The CDR3 loop spans 15 amino acids. CDR1 is LNHDA, CDR2 SQIVND, per germline (reference sequence). V gave up 4 bases and J gave up 0 bases; unmatched junction bases: 4. The CDR3 sequence: CASSRRTGLNTEAFF. CDR3 nucleotide sequence: TGTGCCAGTAGTAGGAGGACAGGGCTGAACACTGAAGCTTTCTTT.

The chain uses TRBV12-3 or TRBV12-4 and TRBJ2-7; TRBD2 might be the D (5 bases). Trimming left V 2 bases short and J 7 bases short, with 12 bases between. This CDR3 region has 13 residues. In DNA, the CDR3 is TGTGCCAGCAGTTTATTTTCGTCGGGAGAGCAGTACTTC. Translated: CASSLFSSGEQYF.